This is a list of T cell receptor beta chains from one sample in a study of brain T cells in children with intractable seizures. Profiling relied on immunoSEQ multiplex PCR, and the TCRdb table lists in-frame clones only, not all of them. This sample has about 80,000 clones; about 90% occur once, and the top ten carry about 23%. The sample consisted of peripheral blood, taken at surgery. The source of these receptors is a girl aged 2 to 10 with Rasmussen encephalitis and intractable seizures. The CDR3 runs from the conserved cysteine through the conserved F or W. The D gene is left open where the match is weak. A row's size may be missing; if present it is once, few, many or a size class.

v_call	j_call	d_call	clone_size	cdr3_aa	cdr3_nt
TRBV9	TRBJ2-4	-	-	CASSPESTGTAKNIQYF	TGTGCCAGCAGCCCGGAATCCACAGGGACAGCCAAAAACATTCAGTACTTC
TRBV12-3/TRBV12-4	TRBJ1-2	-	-	CASSFGRYGYTF	TGTGCCAGCAGTTTCGGGCGGTATGGCTACACCTTC
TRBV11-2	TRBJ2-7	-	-	CASSLVLGGGQYF	TGTGCCAGCAGCTTAGTTTTAGGCGGCGGGCAGTACTTC
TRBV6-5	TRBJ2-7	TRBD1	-	CASMAPGGASYEQYF	TGTGCCAGCATGGCCCCAGGGGGCGCCTCCTACGAGCAGTACTTC
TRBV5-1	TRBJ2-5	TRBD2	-	CASSSGTSAETQYF	TGCGCCAGCAGCTCCGGGACTAGCGCCGAGACCCAGTACTTC
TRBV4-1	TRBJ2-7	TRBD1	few	CASSRDRPYEQYF	TGCGCCAGCAGCCGGGACAGACCCTACGAGCAGTACTTC
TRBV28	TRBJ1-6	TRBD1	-	CASSAGQAYNSPLHF	TGTGCCAGCAGTGCCGGACAGGCCTATAATTCACCCCTCCACTTT
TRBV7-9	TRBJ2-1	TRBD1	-	CASSPPVQGEVRNEQFF	TGTGCCAGCAGCCCCCCAGTCCAGGGGGAAGTCCGCAATGAGCAGTTCTTC
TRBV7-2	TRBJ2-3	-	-	CASSSDGGPDTQYF	TGTGCCAGCAGCTCTGACGGGGGGCCAGATACGCAGTATTTT
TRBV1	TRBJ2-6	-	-	CTSSQAGGTSGANVLTF	TGCACCAGCAGCCAAGCAGGGGGGACCTCTGGGGCCAACGTCCTGACTTTC